This T cell receptor (beta chain) was captured by sequencing in a study of cytomegalovirus exposure and HLA in healthy donors. Study as a whole: Of all 400 or so donors who were genotyped, 75% to 90% belonged to the Caucasian-associated ancestry cluster. General study results and limits: Most TCR beta V segments were productive about 87% or about 30% of the time in an earlier analysis.

Use of 60 Vbeta and 13 Jbeta primers characterized the PCR. Assay: immunoSEQ multiplex PCR; the TCRdb copy retains only in-frame clones and omits some. The sample lists 90,000 to 150,000 clones, 60% to 85% occurring once. Only a few counts were recorded for this clone. Its antigen remains unknown. This CDR3 comprises 11 residues. Trimming cost V 4 bases and J 0 bases, with 3 bases left between them. CDR1 GTSNPN and CDR2 SVGIG come from the germline V gene (reference sequence). The sequence came from a woman under 40 in good health and CMV-seropositive. The rearrangement uses TRBV30 and TRBJ1-1; D is unresolved. The sample was PBMCs. CDR3 DNA: TGTGCCTGGACCTTGAACACTGAAGCTTTCTTT. It encodes CAWTLNTEAFF.